The clone carrying this T cell receptor beta chain was detected only a few times. The sample belongs to a study of T-cell reconstitution after alpha-beta-depleted transplantation in children. Trimming took off 1 base at V and 7 bases at J, with 13 bases between the two ends. This CDR3 comprises 15 residues. CDR1 is SGHNT and CDR2 is YENEEA in the germline V gene. Preparing the TCRbeta library involved the use of unique molecular identifiers. A single record per CDR3 protein comes from TCRdb applying MiXCR to the PCR reads. The data show some 350,000 distinct CDR3 sequences, with approximately 10% seen just once and 2% to 3% held by the top ten.

The receptor was derived from a human donor who donated a stem cell graft to a child with acute lymphoblastic leukemia. V is TRBV11-3 and J is TRBJ2-2, with D perhaps TRBD1 (5 bases). Sequenced here: PBMCs from the stem cell graft donor, sampled from the stem cell graft. CDR3 region: CASSLGRARGGELFF. The CDR3 nucleotides read TGTGCCAGCAGCTTAGGCAGGGCGAGAGGCGGGGAGCTGTTTTTT.